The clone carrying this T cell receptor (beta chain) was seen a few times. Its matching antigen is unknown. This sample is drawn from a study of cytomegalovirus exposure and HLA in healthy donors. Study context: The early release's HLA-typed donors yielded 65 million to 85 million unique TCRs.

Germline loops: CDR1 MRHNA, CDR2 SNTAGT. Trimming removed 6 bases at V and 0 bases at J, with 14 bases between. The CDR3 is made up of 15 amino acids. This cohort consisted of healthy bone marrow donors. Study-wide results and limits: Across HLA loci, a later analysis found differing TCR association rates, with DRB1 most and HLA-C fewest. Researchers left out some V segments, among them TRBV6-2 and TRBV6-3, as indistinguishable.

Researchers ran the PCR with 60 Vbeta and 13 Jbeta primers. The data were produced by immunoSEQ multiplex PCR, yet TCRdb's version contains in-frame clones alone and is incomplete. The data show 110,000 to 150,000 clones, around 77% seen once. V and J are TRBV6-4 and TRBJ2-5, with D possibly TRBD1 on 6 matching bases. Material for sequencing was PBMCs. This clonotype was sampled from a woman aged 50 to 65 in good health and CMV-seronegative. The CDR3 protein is CASRTGTTDQETQYF. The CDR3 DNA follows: TGTGCCAGCAGGACCGGGACAACCGACCAAGAGACCCAGTACTTC.